The 23 T cell receptor beta chains listed next were all sequenced from one sample in a study of blood T cell repertoires in COVID-19. Using immunoSEQ multiplex PCR, the repertoire was profiled, and TCRdb retains in-frame clones only, with some absent. In the table there are 110,000 to 150,000 clones, 85% to 90% of which are singletons. Sequenced: peripheral blood. The receptors shown here come from a woman aged 40 to 50 with acute or convalescent COVID-19.

The chain joins TRBV6-5 to TRBJ1-5; the D is unclear. CDR1 and CDR2 from the germline V gene are MNHEY and SVGAGI. V was pared by 6 bases and J by 2 bases, with 14 bases between. The CDR3 has 15 residues. CDR3 in amino acids: CASSLTFSGNQPQHF. The DNA of the CDR3 is TGTGCCAGCAGCCTAACATTTAGCGGCAATCAGCCCCAGCATTTT.

The rearrangement uses TRBV5-4 and TRBJ1-2, with D possibly TRBD1 on 6 matching bases. The CDR3 runs to 14 residues. Trimming took off 3 bases at V and 4 bases at J, with 13 bases between the two ends. Germline-derived CDR1 and CDR2 are SGHNT and YYREEE (reference sequence). CDR3 loop: CASSSQRTAYGYTF. In DNA, the CDR3 is TGTGCCAGCAGCTCTCAGCGGACAGCCTATGGCTACACCTTC.

The V call is TRBV28, the J call TRBJ2-7, with 11 positions matching TRBD1. Germline CDR1 is MDHEN and CDR2 is SYDVKM. The CDR3 is made up of 14 amino acids. The trim removed 6 bases at V and 3 bases at J, leaving 4 bases unmatched. The CDR3, as DNA: TGTGCCAGCAGAACCGGGACAGGGGGCTACGAGCAGTACTTC. It translates to CASRTGTGGYEQYF.

This chain connects TRBV10-3 to TRBJ2-5, with a weak D call TRBD1 (5 bases). Trimming removed 0 bases from V and 0 bases from J, with 8 bases in between. The CDR3 consists of 15 residues. Germline lookup yields CDR1 ENHRY and CDR2 SYGVKD. CDR3 sequence (DNA): TGTGCCATCAGTGAGTCGAAGGGGTACCAAGAGACCCAGTACTTC. This sequence encodes CAISESKGYQETQYF.

The gene calls are TRBV12-5 and TRBJ1-2; maybe TRBD1 (6 bases). This CDR3 region has 17 residues. The germline V gene has CDR1 LGHNT and CDR2 FRNRAP. V lost 0 bases, J lost 3 bases, and 17 bases lay in between. The CDR3 loop is CASGLVPPWTEYYGYTF. CDR3 DNA: TGTGCTAGTGGTTTGGTCCCCCCTTGGACAGAGTACTATGGCTACACCTTC.

CDR3 DNA sequence: TGTGCCAGCAGCCCTAGCGATTCTAGCACAGATACGCAGTATTTT. Its translation: CASSPSDSSTDTQYF. The chain uses TRBV7-2 and TRBJ2-3; possible D gene TRBD2, 6 bases. Germline CDR1 is SGHTA and CDR2 is FQGNSA. This CDR3 has 15 residues. The germline V and J ends were trimmed by 5 bases and 0 bases, with 12 bases remaining between them. Drawing the rest from reference TRBV7-2 and TRBJ2-3, the complete variable domain is GAGVSQSPSNKVTEKGKDVELRCDPISGHTALYWYRQSLGQGLEFLIYFQGNSAPDKSGLPSDRFSAERTGGSVSTLTIQRTQQEDSAVYLCASSPSDSSTDTQYFGPGTRLTVL.

The sample holds a few counts of this clone. The chain combines TRBV2 with TRBJ1-6, with TRBD1 matching 7 bases. V was pared by 5 bases and J by 2 bases, with 12 bases of the junction left unmatched. Germline lookup yields CDR1 SNHLY and CDR2 FYNNEI. This CDR3 region has 18 residues. The CDR3 nucleotides are TGTGCCAGCAGTCCGGGGGGGAGGACAGGAACCTATAATTCACCCCTCCACTTT. It specifies CASSPGGRTGTYNSPLHF. Variable domain in full (rest from reference TRBV2 and TRBJ1-6): EPEVTQTPSHQVTQMGQEVILRCVPISNHLYFYWYRQILGQKVEFLVSFYNNEISEKSEIFDDQFSVERPDGSNFTLKIRSTKLEDSAMYFCASSPGGRTGTYNSPLHFGNGTRLTVT.

The chain links TRBV7-2 to TRBJ2-7; 10 positions agree with TRBD2. In germline, CDR1 is SGHTA, CDR2 FQGNSA. The J segment lost 3 bases and the V segment lost 1 base, leaving 3 bases of the junction unmatched. The CDR3 loop spans 15 amino acids. The DNA for the CDR3 is TGTGCCAGCAGCTTAGGTCTAGCGGGAGTCTACGAGCAGTACTTC. Translated, it gives CASSLGLAGVYEQYF.

This clone has only one observation. This chain links TRBV6-5 with TRBJ2-3, with 9 positions matching TRBD2. The CDR3 length is 15 residues. The junction had 3 bases not matched to a gene; V was cut back by 2 bases and J by 3 bases. Germline V CDR1 and CDR2: MNHEY, SVGAGI. The CDR3 nucleotides read TGTGCCAGCAGTTACGGCGGGAGGGGAACAGATACGCAGTATTTT. This encodes CASSYGGRGTDTQYF.

The J gene is TRBJ2-7, the V gene TRBV27, with a tentative D call TRBD2 (5 bases). The ends were cut back, 6 bases at V and 3 bases at J, with 12 bases in the middle. CDR1 and CDR2 (germline): MNHEY, SMNVEV (reference sequence). The CDR3 spans 13 residues. CDR3 in amino acids: CASSHSDYYEQYF. CDR3 sequence (DNA): TGTGCCAGCAGCCACAGTGACTACTACGAGCAGTACTTC.

This chain connects TRBV27 to TRBJ2-2; the D is unclear. V dropped 0 bases and J dropped 8 bases, with 4 bases sitting between them. The CDR3 covers 12 residues. The germline CDR1 and CDR2 sequences are MNHEY and SMNVEV (reference sequence). In DNA form, the CDR3 reads TGTGCCAGCAGTTTATCCGGGGGGGAGCTGTTTTTT. Translated: CASSLSGGELFF.

This clone was seen just once. V gene TRBV28 combines with J gene TRBJ2-7, with D perhaps matching TRBD2 (6 bases). V lost 7 bases, J lost 3 bases, and 22 bases lay in between. The CDR3 runs 16 residues. Germline CDR1 reads MDHEN; CDR2 reads SYDVKM. The CDR3 sequence is CASTPRGRLSFYEQYF. In DNA form, the CDR3 reads TGTGCCAGCACCCCCCGGGGGAGACTTTCTTTCTACGAGCAGTACTTC. The whole variable domain, filled in from reference TRBV28 and TRBJ2-7, reads DVKVTQSSRYLVKRTGEKVFLECVQDMDHENMFWYRQDPGLGLRLIYFSYDVKMKEKGDIPEGYSVSREKKERFSLILESASTNQTSMYLCASTPRGRLSFYEQYFGPGTRLTVT.

The chain couples TRBV5-5 to TRBJ2-5; no reliable D call. Between the trimmed V and J ends, which lost 4 bases and 3 bases, there was a span of 4 bases. The CDR3 consists of 11 residues. Germline V gene sequence: CDR1 SGHKS, CDR2 YYEKEE (reference sequence). The CDR3 nucleotides read TGTGCCAGCAGCCTCGAAGAGACCCAGTACTTC. Its translation: CASSLEETQYF.

The chain combines TRBV19 with TRBJ2-5; 8 positions agree with TRBD1. The CDR3 spans 14 residues. Germline CDR1 and CDR2: LNHDA and SQIVND (reference sequence). Trimming removed 2 bases from V and 8 bases from J; junction bases left unmatched: 7. The CDR3 spells CASSITDREKTQYF. CDR3 nucleotide sequence: TGTGCCAGTAGTATAACGGACAGGGAAAAAACCCAGTACTTC.

There are a few counts of this clone. The chain is built from TRBV2 and TRBJ2-1; D is unclear. From germline, CDR1 is SNHLY and CDR2 FYNNEI. The CDR3 is 16 amino acids. V was pared by 4 bases and J by 2 bases, with 15 bases between. The CDR3, as DNA: TGTGCCAGCAGTGTGCTAGTCATAGGCCCCTACAATGAGCAGTTCTTC. It specifies CASSVLVIGPYNEQFF.

This clone was counted a few times. This chain connects TRBV6-5 to TRBJ1-5; tentative D call: TRBD1 (5 bases). Trimming took off 6 bases at V and 0 bases at J, with 12 bases between the two ends. The CDR3 spans 15 residues. Germline CDR1 and CDR2: MNHEY and SVGAGI. This CDR3 is CASRTQAVSNQPQHF. The CDR3, as DNA: TGTGCCAGCAGGACACAGGCCGTTAGCAATCAGCCCCAGCATTTT.

The gene calls are TRBV4-3 and TRBJ1-2; D ambiguous. CDR3 length: 15 amino acids. The V gene lost 0 bases and the J gene lost 6 bases, with 14 bases spanning the gap. The germline V gene has CDR1 LGHNA and CDR2 YSLEER. The CDR3 DNA is TGCGCCAGCAGCCAAGATCCTAGGCAGGAGGATGGCTACACCTTC. The encoded protein is CASSQDPRQEDGYTF.

V is TRBV15 and J is TRBJ1-2; possible D gene TRBD1, 5 bases. The CDR3 runs 16 residues. Germline V lookup: CDR1 LNHNV, CDR2 YYDKDF (reference sequence). Trimming removed 0 bases at V and 8 bases at J, with 19 bases between. The DNA for the CDR3 is TGTGCCACCAGCAGAGATCTCACAGGACCGGTGAGCGGCTACACCTTC. It translates to CATSRDLTGPVSGYTF.

This chain uses TRBV7-3 with TRBJ2-2; TRBD1 matches at 8 bases. Germline loops: CDR1 SGHTA, CDR2 FQGTGA. With 5 bases clipped from V and 1 base from J, the junction kept 12 bases outside the gene matches. The CDR3 is 18 amino acids. The CDR3 reads CASSRNWGGTGNTGELFF. CDR3 in DNA: TGTGCCAGCAGCAGAAACTGGGGCGGGACAGGGAACACCGGGGAGCTGTTTTTT.

As DNA, the CDR3 is TGTGCCAGCAGGCTAGCGGGAGGTACATCCTACGAGCAGTACTTC. It yields the protein CASRLAGGTSYEQYF. This chain links TRBV27 with TRBJ2-7, with 11 bases identical to TRBD2. The CDR3 extends over 15 amino acids. Germline V gene sequence: CDR1 MNHEY, CDR2 SMNVEV (reference sequence). V shed 6 bases and J 1 base; nucleotides not matched to a gene: 5.

The chain recombines TRBV6-5 with TRBJ2-1; 11 bases agree with TRBD2. CDR1 is MNHEY and CDR2 is SVGAGI in the germline V gene. There are 15 residues in the CDR3. V was clipped by 6 bases and J by 8 bases; unmatched bases: 9. The CDR3 bases are TGTGCCAGCAGCATAACTAGCGGGGGTTTCGATGAGCAGTTCTTC. Encoded protein: CASSITSGGFDEQFF.

The chain uses TRBV10-3 and TRBJ2-5; TRBD2 matches at 8 bases. The CDR3 is 17 residues long. The V gene's germline CDR1 is ENHRY and CDR2 SYGVKD. V shed 3 bases, J shed 1 base, and the junction held 10 bases outside the gene matches. For the CDR3, the DNA is TGTGCCATCAGTGAACATAGGCGGGAGGACCCCCAAGAGACCCAGTACTTC. Translating it yields CAISEHRREDPQETQYF.

The chain employs TRBV19 and TRBJ1-6; TRBD1 might be the D (5 bases). Germline V lookup: CDR1 LNHDA, CDR2 SQIVND (reference sequence). Trimming shortened V by 6 bases and J by 0 bases, and 15 bases separated the two germline ends. The CDR3 runs 17 residues. The CDR3 is CASSQTGPGSYNSPLHF. The CDR3 nucleotides are TGTGCCAGTAGCCAAACAGGTCCAGGCTCCTATAATTCACCCCTCCACTTT.